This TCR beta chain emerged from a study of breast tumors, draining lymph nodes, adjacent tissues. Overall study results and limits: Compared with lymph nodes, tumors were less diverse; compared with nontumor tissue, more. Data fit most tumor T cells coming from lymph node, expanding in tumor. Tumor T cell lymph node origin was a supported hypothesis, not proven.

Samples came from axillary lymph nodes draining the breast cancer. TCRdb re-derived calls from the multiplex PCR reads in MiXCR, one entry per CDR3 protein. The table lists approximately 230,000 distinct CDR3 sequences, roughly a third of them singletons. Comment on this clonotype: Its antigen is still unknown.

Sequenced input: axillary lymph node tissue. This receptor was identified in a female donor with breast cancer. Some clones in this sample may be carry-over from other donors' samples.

CDR3 sequence: CASSRGQGENQPQHF. CDR3 DNA sequence: TGTGCCAGCAGTCGAGGACAGGGGGAAAATCAGCCCCAGCATTTT. The chain uses TRBV6-6 and TRBJ1-5; 10 bases are shared with TRBD1. CDR3 size: 15 residues. With V trimmed by 5 bases and J by 4 bases, 5 bases remained unmatched. Per germline, CDR1 MNHNY and CDR2 SVGAGI (reference sequence).